Listed below are T cell receptor beta chains from one sample, sequenced in a study of human T cells and chemical hapten exposure. TCRdb redid the calling of the RACE reads with MiXCR, one entry per CDR3 protein. This sample has some 82,000 distinct CDR3 sequences, with over 8.5% found just once. Sequenced here: whole blood, sampled in connection with sensitization to the hapten diphenylcyclopropenone (DPC). The source of these receptors is a woman aged 50 to 60 with alopecia areata. Some clones in this sample may be carry-over from other donors' samples. Each CDR3 is given with its conserved first and last residue. Fields, in order: CDR3 protein, V gene, J gene, CDR3 length, D gene. D genes are given only for firm matches.

cdr3_aa: CASTLRDRSNSPLHF; v_call: TRBV12-3/TRBV12-4; j_call: TRBJ1-6; cdr3_length: 15; d_call: -
cdr3_aa: CASSQVASTDTQYF; v_call: TRBV3-1; j_call: TRBJ2-3; cdr3_length: 14; d_call: -
cdr3_aa: CASSWEGRAKNIQYF; v_call: TRBV7-9; j_call: TRBJ2-4; cdr3_length: 15; d_call: -
cdr3_aa: CSARDPAGGPYEQYF; v_call: TRBV20-1; j_call: TRBJ2-7; cdr3_length: 15; d_call: TRBD2
cdr3_aa: CSANPSGTGEKLFF; v_call: TRBV20-1; j_call: TRBJ1-4; cdr3_length: 14; d_call: TRBD1
cdr3_aa: CASSESWGDTQYF; v_call: TRBV6-1; j_call: TRBJ2-3; cdr3_length: 13; d_call: -
cdr3_aa: CASSLGRGRIEVEQFF; v_call: TRBV28; j_call: TRBJ2-1; cdr3_length: 16; d_call: TRBD1
cdr3_aa: CASSTRRDQPQHF; v_call: TRBV10-2; j_call: TRBJ1-5; cdr3_length: 13; d_call: -
cdr3_aa: CSALGPYEQYF; v_call: TRBV20-1; j_call: TRBJ2-7; cdr3_length: 11; d_call: -
cdr3_aa: CASSLGTLAGGDEQFF; v_call: TRBV5-1; j_call: TRBJ2-1; cdr3_length: 16; d_call: TRBD2
cdr3_aa: CASSLMMGDRVGYTF; v_call: TRBV5-4; j_call: TRBJ1-2; cdr3_length: 15; d_call: TRBD1
cdr3_aa: CASSEGGSFDTQYF; v_call: TRBV6-2/TRBV6-3; j_call: TRBJ2-3; cdr3_length: 14; d_call: -
cdr3_aa: CASSPQTGRLEQYF; v_call: TRBV18; j_call: TRBJ2-7; cdr3_length: 14; d_call: -
cdr3_aa: CASSLGLETTEAFF; v_call: TRBV7-6; j_call: TRBJ1-1; cdr3_length: 14; d_call: -
cdr3_aa: CSVEDSQRAGELFF; v_call: TRBV29-1; j_call: TRBJ2-2; cdr3_length: 14; d_call: -
cdr3_aa: CASSYSTPETGVDNSPLHF; v_call: TRBV6-2/TRBV6-3; j_call: TRBJ1-6; cdr3_length: 19; d_call: TRBD1
cdr3_aa: CASSSGAGSGNTIYF; v_call: TRBV5-5; j_call: TRBJ1-3; cdr3_length: 15; d_call: -
cdr3_aa: CASSATDRAPLHF; v_call: TRBV6-2/TRBV6-3; j_call: TRBJ1-6; cdr3_length: 13; d_call: TRBD1
cdr3_aa: CASSALGFGSYNEQFF; v_call: TRBV19; j_call: TRBJ2-1; cdr3_length: 16; d_call: -
cdr3_aa: CASYTGASSSTDTQYF; v_call: TRBV5-1; j_call: TRBJ2-3; cdr3_length: 16; d_call: -
cdr3_aa: CASSLADRAAGNTIYF; v_call: TRBV7-2; j_call: TRBJ1-3; cdr3_length: 16; d_call: TRBD1
cdr3_aa: CASTLAQRGRTDTQYF; v_call: TRBV12-3/TRBV12-4; j_call: TRBJ2-3; cdr3_length: 16; d_call: TRBD2
cdr3_aa: CASSWTDSQETQYF; v_call: TRBV5-1; j_call: TRBJ2-5; cdr3_length: 14; d_call: -
cdr3_aa: CASTPQVGTGELFF; v_call: TRBV7-3; j_call: TRBJ2-2; cdr3_length: 14; d_call: -
cdr3_aa: CSGTSGSYEQYF; v_call: TRBV20-1; j_call: TRBJ2-7; cdr3_length: 12; d_call: TRBD2
cdr3_aa: CASSPYTGSYNEQFF; v_call: TRBV7-2; j_call: TRBJ2-1; cdr3_length: 15; d_call: -
cdr3_aa: CTGKSTETQYF; v_call: TRBV29-1; j_call: TRBJ2-5; cdr3_length: 11; d_call: -
cdr3_aa: CASSLGGGDPSNYGYTF; v_call: TRBV5-1; j_call: TRBJ1-2; cdr3_length: 17; d_call: -
cdr3_aa: CASREGTQPTYEQYF; v_call: TRBV12-3/TRBV12-4; j_call: TRBJ2-7; cdr3_length: 15; d_call: -
cdr3_aa: CASRGQTDTQYF; v_call: TRBV28; j_call: TRBJ2-3; cdr3_length: 12; d_call: TRBD1
cdr3_aa: CASSLSAGGGYGYTF; v_call: TRBV5-6; j_call: TRBJ1-2; cdr3_length: 15; d_call: TRBD1
cdr3_aa: CASSAGLARVETQYF; v_call: TRBV18; j_call: TRBJ2-5; cdr3_length: 15; d_call: TRBD2
cdr3_aa: CSVDAGLGTDTQYF; v_call: TRBV29-1; j_call: TRBJ2-3; cdr3_length: 14; d_call: -
cdr3_aa: CASSQAGGSYEQYF; v_call: TRBV5-1; j_call: TRBJ2-7; cdr3_length: 14; d_call: TRBD2
cdr3_aa: CSAGPGVTEAFF; v_call: TRBV20-1; j_call: TRBJ1-1; cdr3_length: 12; d_call: -
cdr3_aa: CASSQVDSNQPQHF; v_call: TRBV4-1; j_call: TRBJ1-5; cdr3_length: 14; d_call: -
cdr3_aa: CSARDPSQYSYNEQFF; v_call: TRBV20-1; j_call: TRBJ2-1; cdr3_length: 16; d_call: -
cdr3_aa: CASSDGTFQETQYF; v_call: TRBV27; j_call: TRBJ2-5; cdr3_length: 14; d_call: -
cdr3_aa: CASSTRDRALEQYF; v_call: TRBV12-3/TRBV12-4; j_call: TRBJ2-7; cdr3_length: 14; d_call: TRBD1
cdr3_aa: CASSDPGQGPYEQYF; v_call: TRBV28; j_call: TRBJ2-7; cdr3_length: 15; d_call: TRBD1
cdr3_aa: CASSPTGTSYETQYF; v_call: TRBV18; j_call: TRBJ2-5; cdr3_length: 15; d_call: TRBD2
cdr3_aa: CASSLGQTGARTDTQYF; v_call: TRBV7-9; j_call: TRBJ2-3; cdr3_length: 17; d_call: -
cdr3_aa: CASSQASPQWNEQFF; v_call: TRBV4-1; j_call: TRBJ2-1; cdr3_length: 15; d_call: -
cdr3_aa: CASSQDVQGGAKNIQYF; v_call: TRBV4-2; j_call: TRBJ2-4; cdr3_length: 17; d_call: TRBD1
cdr3_aa: CSVEGLAGGREQFF; v_call: TRBV29-1; j_call: TRBJ2-1; cdr3_length: 14; d_call: TRBD2
cdr3_aa: CASSLGPPRGRFEKLFF; v_call: TRBV11-2; j_call: TRBJ1-4; cdr3_length: 17; d_call: -
cdr3_aa: CASSSDSNTDTQYF; v_call: TRBV5-1; j_call: TRBJ2-3; cdr3_length: 14; d_call: -
cdr3_aa: CASSPFDYGYTF; v_call: TRBV6-2/TRBV6-3; j_call: TRBJ1-2; cdr3_length: 12; d_call: -
cdr3_aa: CASSVGDTPGRNQETQYF; v_call: TRBV9; j_call: TRBJ2-5; cdr3_length: 18; d_call: -
cdr3_aa: CASSSLGQGNTGELFF; v_call: TRBV12-3/TRBV12-4; j_call: TRBJ2-2; cdr3_length: 16; d_call: TRBD1
cdr3_aa: CSVARGGGYEQYF; v_call: TRBV29-1; j_call: TRBJ2-7; cdr3_length: 13; d_call: TRBD2
cdr3_aa: CASSLVAGLRQETQYF; v_call: TRBV7-8; j_call: TRBJ2-5; cdr3_length: 16; d_call: TRBD2
cdr3_aa: CAIGRSYGYTF; v_call: TRBV10-3; j_call: TRBJ1-2; cdr3_length: 11; d_call: -
cdr3_aa: CAISESSVLAKNIQYF; v_call: TRBV10-3; j_call: TRBJ2-4; cdr3_length: 16; d_call: -